The 26 T cell receptor beta chains below were found in one sample sequenced in a study of shared T cell receptors in the human thymus. TCRdb's table, derived via immunoSEQ multiplex PCR, lists solely in-frame clones and lacks some. This table holds approximately 660,000 clones, 88% found once. A further study also used this sample, focusing on human thymus T cells.

Sequenced input: thymocytes. These receptors originate from a boy younger than two with a congenital heart defect.

This rearrangement joins TRBV4-1 to TRBJ2-3; 13 bases match TRBD2. The germline V gene encodes CDR1 MGHRA and CDR2 YSYEKL. The CDR3 loop spans 16 amino acids. V lost 4 bases, J lost 10 bases, and 11 bases stayed unmatched. For the CDR3, the DNA is TGCGCCAGCAGCCTCCCACTAGCGGGAGGGCCGTCTCCGCAGTATTTT. Its protein is CASSLPLAGGPSPQYF.

This rearrangement joins TRBV15 to TRBJ1-2; a weak D match, TRBD1 (6 bases). From germline, CDR1 is LNHNV and CDR2 YYDKDF (reference sequence). This CDR3 contains 17 residues. Trimming removed 1 base at V and 3 bases at J, with 18 bases between. The CDR3 here is CATSRGGGSTGDYGYTF. DNA of the CDR3: TGTGCCACCAGCAGAGGAGGGGGATCCACAGGCGACTATGGCTACACCTTC.

V usage is TRBV19 and J usage is TRBJ1-5, with 7 bases lining up with TRBD1. This CDR3 has 15 residues. The V and J ends lost 4 bases and 1 base, in that order; junction bases with no gene match: 4. Germline V gene lookup returns CDR1 LNHDA and CDR2 SQIVND (reference sequence). The CDR3 sequence: CASSNRGKSNQPQHF. CDR3 DNA sequence: TGTGCCAGTAGTAACAGGGGAAAAAGCAATCAGCCCCAGCATTTT.

V usage is TRBV15 and J usage is TRBJ1-5, with TRBD1 identical over 11 bases. The germline CDR1 and CDR2 sequences are LNHNV and YYDKDF (reference sequence). V lost 4 bases to trimming and J lost 6 bases; unmatched junction nucleotides: 2. The CDR3 covers 14 residues. CDR3 protein: CATSTGTGGQPQHF. The CDR3 DNA follows: TGTGCCACCAGCACGGGGACAGGGGGTCAGCCCCAGCATTTT.

This rearrangement joins TRBV4-3 to TRBJ2-4, with D hard to call. Between the trimmed V and J ends, which lost 1 base and 4 bases, there was a span of 14 bases. The V gene's germline CDR1 is LGHNA and CDR2 YSLEER. The CDR3 is 16 residues long. CDR3 coding DNA: TGCGCCAGCAGCCAAGTGGGTCCACCTAGAAAAAACATTCAGTACTTC. Translating it yields CASSQVGPPRKNIQYF.

The chain joins TRBV5-6 to TRBJ2-3; 10 nucleotides align to TRBD1. The germline V gene encodes CDR1 SGHDT and CDR2 YYEEEE. There are 18 residues in the CDR3. The V gene end was trimmed by 4 bases and the J gene end by 4 bases; junction bases not matched to a gene: 15. This CDR3 reads CASSQHNLTGGKADTQYF. As DNA, the CDR3 is TGTGCCAGCAGCCAACACAACCTGACAGGGGGCAAGGCAGATACGCAGTATTTT.

This clone has just a few counts. The chain uses TRBV19 and TRBJ2-7; 9 positions match TRBD1. Per germline, CDR1 LNHDA and CDR2 SQIVND (reference sequence). The CDR3 has 13 residues. The trim removed 5 bases at V and 7 bases at J, leaving 6 bases unmatched. This CDR3 is CASSSGQGREQYF. For the CDR3, the DNA is TGTGCCAGTAGTTCCGGACAGGGGAGGGAGCAGTACTTC.

The rearrangement uses TRBV5-8 and TRBJ1-1, with 7 bases that match TRBD1. The germline V gene has CDR1 SGHTS and CDR2 YDEGEE. This CDR3 spans 12 amino acids. V trimming: 10 bases; J trimming: 1 base; junction bases outside the gene matches: 4. CDR3 region: CAGGQPNTEAFF. The CDR3 DNA follows: TGTGCCGGGGGACAGCCGAACACTGAAGCTTTCTTT.

V is TRBV28 and J is TRBJ2-7, with TRBD2 matching over 9 bases. V lost 2 bases to trimming and J lost 4 bases; unmatched junction nucleotides: 6. Germline CDR1 MDHEN, CDR2 SYDVKM. The CDR3 runs to 15 residues. CDR3 bases: TGTGCCAGCAGTTTAGATAGCGGGAGTCCGTACGAGCAGTACTTC. Translated, it gives CASSLDSGSPYEQYF.

The V gene is TRBV4-3, the J gene TRBJ2-7, with a possible D match to TRBD2 (6 bases). Trimming took 0 bases from V and 5 from J, leaving 17 bases between them. This CDR3 region has 16 residues. Germline V lookup: CDR1 LGHNA, CDR2 YSLEER. This CDR3 is CASSQDSRGRTHEQYF. CDR3 bases: TGCGCCAGCAGCCAAGATTCCCGGGGGAGGACGCACGAGCAGTACTTC.

This chain connects TRBV27 to TRBJ2-5; TRBD1 aligns across 7 bases. After removal of 6 bases from V and 5 bases from J, the junction contained 6 bases not matched to a gene. The CDR3 extends over 13 amino acids. Germline CDR1 is MNHEY and CDR2 is SMNVEV (reference sequence). The CDR3 DNA reads TGTGCCAGCAGCCCAGACAGGGCCGAGACCCAGTACTTC. Protein product: CASSPDRAETQYF.

Turning to this clone: One end of the junction is discordant with germline, which a read error may explain. The CDR3 protein is CASSFGGRGEERFF. CDR3 nucleotide sequence: TGTGCCAGCAGTTTTGGGGGCAGGGGGGAAGAGCGGTTCTTC. The chain has TRBV5-6 and TRBJ2-1; D might be TRBD1 (7 bases). From germline, CDR1 is SGHDT and CDR2 YYEEEE. The CDR3 consists of 14 residues.

The V gene is TRBV5-1, the J gene TRBJ2-7, with 12 bases that match TRBD2. With 7 bases clipped from V and 2 bases from J, the junction kept 4 bases outside the gene matches. The CDR3 is made up of 14 amino acids. Germline V gene sequence: CDR1 SGHRS, CDR2 YFSETQ. The CDR3 region has the DNA TGCGCCAGCGCAGGACTAGCGGGGCCCTACGAGCAGTACTTC. This gives the protein CASAGLAGPYEQYF.

The chain is built from TRBV5-1 and TRBJ2-5; TRBD2 agrees at 8 bases. V lost 2 bases, J lost 2 bases, and 8 bases stayed unmatched. The CDR3 contains 16 residues. Germline V lookup: CDR1 SGHRS, CDR2 YFSETQ. CDR3 in DNA: TGCGCCAGCAGCTTCCTGCTAGCGGGTCCACAAGAGACCCAGTACTTC. Translated, it gives CASSFLLAGPQETQYF.

The rearrangement links TRBV6-5 to TRBJ2-1, with D possibly TRBD2 on 6 matching bases. The germline V gene encodes CDR1 MNHEY and CDR2 SVGAGI. The V end was cut by 3 bases, the J end by 6 bases, with 12 bases between. This CDR3 has 14 residues. CDR3 region: CASSYGGIGNEQFF. CDR3 in DNA: TGTGCCAGCAGTTATGGCGGGATCGGCAATGAGCAGTTCTTC.

The chain carries TRBV19 and TRBJ1-2, with TRBD1 identical over 7 bases. The germline CDR1 and CDR2 sequences are LNHDA and SQIVND (reference sequence). J was trimmed by 2 bases and V by 1 base; bases with no gene match: 4. CDR3 length equals 15 residues. The CDR3 loop reads CASSIVRGRNYGYTF. CDR3 sequence (DNA): TGTGCCAGTAGTATAGTGAGGGGGCGAAACTATGGCTACACCTTC.

V is TRBV30 and J is TRBJ2-1; 11 bases align to TRBD2. Germline assignment: CDR1 GTSNPN and CDR2 SVGIG (reference sequence). The CDR3 runs to 18 residues. V was pared by 2 bases and J by 1 base, with 10 bases of the junction left unmatched. This CDR3 is CAWSSLLAGGHSYNEQFF. The CDR3 DNA reads TGTGCCTGGAGTTCCCTTCTAGCGGGAGGCCATTCCTACAATGAGCAGTTCTTC.

This rearrangement joins TRBV2 to TRBJ1-5, with a tentative D call TRBD1 (5 bases). Between the trimmed V and J ends, which lost 2 bases and 5 bases, there was a span of 10 bases. This CDR3 region has 14 residues. Per the germline V gene, CDR1 is SNHLY and CDR2 is FYNNEI. The CDR3 region has the DNA TGTGCCAGCAGTGAACAGGGTAGATATCAGCCCCAGCATTTT. This encodes CASSEQGRYQPQHF.

The CDR3 is CASGWEYNEQFF. For the CDR3, the DNA is TGTGCCAGCGGCTGGGAGTACAATGAGCAGTTCTTC. The chain joins TRBV7-9 to TRBJ2-1; D perhaps matches TRBD2 (5 bases). The CDR3 is made up of 12 amino acids. The germline gives CDR1 SEHNR, CDR2 FQNEAQ (reference sequence). With 8 bases removed from V and 4 bases from J, the gap between germline ends came to 9 bases. Full variable domain (remainder filled in from reference TRBV7-9 and TRBJ2-1): DTGVSQNPRHKITKRGQNVTFRCDPISEHNRLYWYRQTLGQGPEFLTYFQNEAQLEKSRLLSDRFSAERPKGSFSTLEIQRTEQGDSAMYLCASGWEYNEQFFGPGTRLTVL.

The chain is built from TRBV6-1 and TRBJ2-7, with 12 bases that match TRBD1. Germline assignment: CDR1 MNHNS and CDR2 SASEGT. Trimming cost V 5 bases and J 11 bases; bases outside gene matches: 7. The CDR3 has 13 amino acids. CDR3 loop: CASSPWDRGLEYF. The CDR3 coding sequence is TGTGCCAGCAGTCCCTGGGACAGGGGGCTCGAGTACTTC.

The chain combines TRBV19 with TRBJ2-1; TRBD2 matches at 10 bases. The germline V gene encodes CDR1 LNHDA and CDR2 SQIVND (reference sequence). This CDR3 comprises 16 residues. The trim removed 7 bases at V and 6 bases at J, leaving 12 bases unmatched. Here the CDR3 reads CASNGPGLAGVNEQFF. As DNA, the CDR3 is TGTGCCAGTAACGGGCCTGGGCTAGCGGGAGTCAATGAGCAGTTCTTC.

This clone has just one count. V and J are TRBV6-5 and TRBJ2-2; 10 bases align to TRBD1. V lost 6 bases to trimming and J lost 7 bases; unmatched junction nucleotides: 8. Germline CDR1 and CDR2: MNHEY and SVGAGI. This CDR3 has 15 amino acids. CDR3 bases: TGTGCCAGCAGCCGCGGGACAGGGGTGATCGGGGAGCTGTTTTTT. This sequence encodes CASSRGTGVIGELFF.

This clone occurred a few times. J is TRBJ1-5 and V is TRBV5-8; no clear D. The V and J ends lost 7 bases and 3 bases respectively, with 11 bases between them. The CDR3 is 13 amino acids. The germline V gene has CDR1 SGHTS and CDR2 YDEGEE. DNA of the CDR3: TGTGCCAGCGAAGTCAGTACCAATCAGCCCCAGCATTTT. Translating it yields CASEVSTNQPQHF.

The J gene is TRBJ2-3, the V gene TRBV2; the match to TRBD2 covers 9 bases. The V segment lost 6 bases and the J segment 4 bases; nucleotides outside the gene matches: 11. Germline CDR1 SNHLY, CDR2 FYNNEI. The CDR3 has 16 residues. DNA of the CDR3: TGTGCCAGCAGCCTCCATTTAGCGGGAGTCCCAGATACGCAGTATTTT. Translation gives CASSLHLAGVPDTQYF.

The chain uses TRBV28 and TRBJ2-5; 10 bases line up with TRBD2. With 5 bases clipped from V and 4 bases from J, the junction kept 7 bases outside the gene matches. CDR3 length equals 15 residues. From germline, CDR1 is MDHEN and CDR2 SYDVKM. The CDR3 spells CASSPLAGDVETQYF. In DNA, the CDR3 is TGTGCCAGCAGTCCGCTAGCGGGAGATGTAGAGACCCAGTACTTC.

This chain joins TRBV7-2 and TRBJ2-7, with 8 bases aligning to TRBD2. The CDR3 is 16 residues long. Germline CDR1 is SGHTA and CDR2 is FQGNSA. V shed 5 bases and J 5 bases; nucleotides not matched to a gene: 14. CDR3 amino acids: CASSPPPGGPDNEQYF. The CDR3 coding sequence is TGTGCCAGCAGCCCCCCTCCGGGAGGGCCAGATAACGAGCAGTACTTC.